Included here is one TCR beta chain sequence, with context. V trimming: 1 base; J trimming: 6 bases; junction bases outside the gene matches: 13. This CDR3 region has 17 residues. The germline V gene encodes CDR1 SNHLY and CDR2 FYNNEI. Per the authors' pipeline: Amplifying reference gene primers gave estimates of nucleated cell counts. Only in-frame clones appear in the TCRdb table, and some are missing; sequencing was by immunoSEQ multiplex PCR. The V and J calls and clone size come from that table; D and trimming were worked out from the DNA. This table has 160,000 or so clones, about 90% appearing once. This record belongs to a study of blood T cell repertoires in COVID-19. Study context: T cells, B-cell-depleted T cells, or PBMCs provided the cDNA or gDNA that served as material.

Participants had their cohort set by participant-reported clinical history. The V call is TRBV2, the J call TRBJ1-1; TRBD1 aligns across 8 bases. What was sequenced was PBMCs or T cells enriched from blood (not recorded which). This clonotype was sampled from a human donor with acute COVID-19. The donor label of this sample is uncertain. CDR3 in DNA: TGTGCCAGCAGTGAAGGGACAGGGATCCCCCGAACGGCTGAAGCTTTCTTT. Encoded protein: CASSEGTGIPRTAEAFF.